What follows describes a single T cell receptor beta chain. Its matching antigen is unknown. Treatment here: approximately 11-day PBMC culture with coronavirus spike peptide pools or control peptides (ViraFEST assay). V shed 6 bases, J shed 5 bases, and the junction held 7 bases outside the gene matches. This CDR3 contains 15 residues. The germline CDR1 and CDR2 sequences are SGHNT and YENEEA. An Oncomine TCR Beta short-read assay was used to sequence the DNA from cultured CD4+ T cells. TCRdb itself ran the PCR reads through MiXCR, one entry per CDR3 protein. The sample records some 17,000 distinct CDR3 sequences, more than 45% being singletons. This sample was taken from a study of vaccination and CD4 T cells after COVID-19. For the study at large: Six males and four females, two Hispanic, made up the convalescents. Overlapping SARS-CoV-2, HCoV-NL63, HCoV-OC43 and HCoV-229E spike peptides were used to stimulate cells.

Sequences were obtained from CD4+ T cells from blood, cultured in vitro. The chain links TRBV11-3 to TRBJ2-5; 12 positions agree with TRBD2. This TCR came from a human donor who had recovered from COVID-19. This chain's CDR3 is CASSSGLAGLETQYF. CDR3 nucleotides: TGTGCCAGCAGTTCCGGACTAGCGGGATTGGAGACCCAGTACTTC.